This TCR beta chain was obtained from a study of siplizumab effects on memory and regulatory T cells. Libraries were prepared by immunoSEQ multiplex PCR; TCRdb keeps only in-frame clonotypes and omits some of them. The table lists some 100,000 clones, 92% of them singletons. The CDR3 has 15 residues. Germline CDR1 and CDR2: SGHRS and YFSETQ. The V segment lost 3 bases and the J segment 5 bases; nucleotides outside the gene matches: 9. Sequenced: Tregs sorted from blood. This receptor was taken from a human donor in good health. The chain has TRBV5-1 and TRBJ2-7, with TRBD1 matching 9 bases. This CDR3 reads CASSWGTGGRDEQYF. The DNA for the CDR3 is TGCGCCAGCAGCTGGGGCACAGGGGGCCGTGACGAGCAGTACTTC.